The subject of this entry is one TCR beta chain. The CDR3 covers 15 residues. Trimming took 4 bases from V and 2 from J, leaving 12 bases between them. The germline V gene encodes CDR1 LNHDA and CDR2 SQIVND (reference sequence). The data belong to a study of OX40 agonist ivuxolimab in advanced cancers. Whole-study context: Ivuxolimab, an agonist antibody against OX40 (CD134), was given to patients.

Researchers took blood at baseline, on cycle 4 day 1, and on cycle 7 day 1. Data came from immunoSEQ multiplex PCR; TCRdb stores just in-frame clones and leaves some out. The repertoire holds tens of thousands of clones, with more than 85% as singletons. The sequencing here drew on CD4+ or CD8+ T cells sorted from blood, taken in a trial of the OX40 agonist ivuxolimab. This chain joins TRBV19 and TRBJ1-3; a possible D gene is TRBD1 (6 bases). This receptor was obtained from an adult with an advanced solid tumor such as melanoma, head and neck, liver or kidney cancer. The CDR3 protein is CASSSGRDTGNTIYF. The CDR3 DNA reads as TGTGCCAGTAGTAGTGGCCGGGACACTGGAAACACCATATATTTT.